This TCR beta chain emerged from a study of blood T cell repertoires in COVID-19. About the research overall: Both acute and convalescent COVID-19 samples were obtained from the United States, Italy and Spain. PBMCs, B-cell-depleted T cells, or T cells provided the cDNA or gDNA that made up the material.

The CDR3 contains 15 residues. Germline CDR1 and CDR2: KGHDR and SFDVKD. The V end was cut by 5 bases, the J end by 0 bases, with 11 bases between. Per the original data handling: Quantification of nucleated cells was approximated via reference gene primer amplification. The table came from immunoSEQ multiplex PCR; TCRdb's copy has only in-frame clones and leaves some out. Clonal size and the V and J genes are those of that table, whereas D and trimming came from the DNA. The sample shows around 130,000 clones, about four fifths of them seen only once. Sequenced: peripheral blood. The clonotype originates from a woman between 50 and 59 years old with acute or convalescent COVID-19. The chain couples TRBV24-1 to TRBJ2-3; D is possibly TRBD2 (5 bases). This CDR3 reads CATSALGLSTDTQYF. CDR3 bases: TGTGCCACCAGTGCCCTTGGACTGAGCACAGATACGCAGTATTTT.